This T cell receptor beta chain was captured in a study of CD8 T cells in ankylosing spondylitis. The study, taken as a whole, reports: Enrichment of disease-linked clones was reportedly significant in matched ankylosing spondylitis synovial fluid. Apparently characteristic of ankylosing spondylitis blood was a TCR beta motif (roughly eight highly homologous variants).

CDR1 is SGHTA and CDR2 is FQGNSA in the germline V gene. J was trimmed by 6 bases and V by 5 bases; bases with no gene match: 11. CDR3 length: 16 residues. Each CDR3 protein is one row after TCRdb ran MiXCR on the 5' RACE reads. Of approximately 220,000 distinct CDR3 sequences in the sample, roughly 26% were seen once. This clonotype was recorded many times. Its target is not known. The chain uses TRBV7-2 and TRBJ2-1; TRBD2 matches at 9 bases. The receptor's source is a male donor with ankylosing spondylitis or in good health (not recorded which). Sequencing was performed on blood, either unsorted or a sorted T cell fraction (not recorded which). CDR3 sequence reads: CASSRRRAGGSNEQFF. The CDR3 DNA is TGTGCCAGCAGCAGGAGGCGAGCGGGAGGTTCCAATGAGCAGTTCTTC.